A single sample is the source of the 2 T cell receptor beta chains below, sequenced in a study of OX40 agonist ivuxolimab in advanced cancers. TCRdb's copy holds only in-frame clones and misses some; the assay was immunoSEQ multiplex PCR. The sample gives about 77,000 clones, around 87% of which show up once; more than 0.45% is in the top ten. The starting material was CD4+ or CD8+ T cells sorted from blood, obtained in a trial of the OX40 agonist ivuxolimab. Receptor source: an adult with an advanced solid tumor such as melanoma, head and neck, liver or kidney cancer.

The chain employs TRBV11-2 and TRBJ2-3, with unresolved D. This CDR3 has 14 amino acids. Germline V lookup: CDR1 SGHAT, CDR2 FQNNGV. V gave up 1 base and J gave up 4 bases, with 9 bases separating them. The CDR3 region has the DNA TGTGCCAGCAGCTTAGTAGGGTCCCCAGATACGCAGTATTTT. Encoded protein: CASSLVGSPDTQYF.

The rearrangement links TRBV2 to TRBJ1-4; tentative D call: TRBD1 (5 bases). The CDR3 covers 15 residues. Between the trimmed V and J ends, which lost 4 bases and 8 bases, there was a span of 17 bases. Germline V CDR1 and CDR2: SNHLY, FYNNEI. The CDR3 nucleotides are TGTGCCAGCAGTGCCACCGGGACTTCGGGCGAAAAACTGTTTTTT. Translation: CASSATGTSGEKLFF. Together with reference TRBV2 and TRBJ1-4, the CDR3 gives the full variable domain: EPEVTQTPSHQVTQMGQEVILRCVPISNHLYFYWYRQILGQKVEFLVSFYNNEISEKSEIFDDQFSVERPDGSNFTLKIRSTKLEDSAMYFCASSATGTSGEKLFFGSGTQLSVL.